Listed below are T cell receptor beta chains from one sample, sequenced in a study of CD8+ T cells in alopecia areata. The method was immunoSEQ multiplex PCR; TCRdb's version includes in-frame clones alone and lacks a portion of them. Seen here are about 140,000 clones, around 86% observed once, and the top ten hold over 10%. The sample here was CD8+ T cells sorted from blood, taken at week 4, from a patient treated with tofacitinib. The receptors were sampled from a human donor with alopecia areata. CDR3s include the opening cysteine and the closing phenylalanine or tryptophan. A D gene is named only where the DNA matches it firmly. Size is omitted from some rows. Given values are once, few, many or a class for expanded clones.

j_call,clone_size,d_call,v_call,cdr3_aa,cdr3_nt
TRBJ1-4,once,TRBD1,TRBV2,CASSPPDRGSEKLFF,TGTGCCAGCAGTCCCCCGGACAGGGGGAGTGAAAAACTGTTTTTT
TRBJ2-3,-,TRBD1,TRBV5-1,CASSGDRMGEQYF,TGCGCCAGCAGCGGGGACAGGATGGGGGAGCAGTATTTT
TRBJ2-7,-,-,TRBV29-1,CSVEDPSTSLEQYF,TGCAGCGTTGAAGATCCCAGTACAAGCCTCGAGCAGTACTTC
TRBJ2-7,few,-,TRBV6-6,CASSTRDGKIPYEQYF,TGTGCCAGCAGTACTCGAGACGGCAAGATACCCTACGAGCAGTACTTC
TRBJ2-7,-,TRBD1,TRBV7-9,CASSGDSIRVYEQYF,TGTGCCAGCAGCGGGGACAGCATTAGGGTCTACGAGCAGTACTTC
TRBJ2-7,-,-,TRBV9,CASSVSGDVYEQYF,TGTGCCAGCAGCGTATCCGGGGACGTATACGAGCAGTACTTC
TRBJ2-2,-,-,TRBV29-1,CSVDGGQSTGELFF,TGCAGCGTTGACGGGGGGCAAAGCACCGGGGAGCTGTTTTTT
TRBJ2-2,-,-,TRBV30,CAWSVWGTGELFF,TGTGCCTGGAGTGTATGGGGAACCGGGGAGCTGTTTTTT
TRBJ1-1,-,-,TRBV29-1,CSVVLDSTEAFF,TGCAGCGTTGTACTGGACAGCACTGAAGCTTTCTTT
TRBJ2-7,-,TRBD2,TRBV4-1,CASSQLAASSYEQYF,TGCGCCAGCAGCCAGCTAGCGGCTAGCTCCTACGAGCAGTACTTC
TRBJ2-3,-,TRBD2,TRBV9,CASSVGLAGSDTQYF,TGTGCCAGCAGCGTAGGGCTAGCGGGCTCAGATACGCAGTATTTT
TRBJ2-7,-,-,TRBV13,CASSSQQGMLRGEQYF,TGTGCCAGCAGCAGCCAACAGGGAATGCTTAGGGGGGAGCAGTACTTC
TRBJ2-7,once,-,TRBV29-1,CSVMEGYEQYF,TGCAGCGTTATGGAGGGCTACGAGCAGTACTTC
TRBJ2-5,-,TRBD2,TRBV9,CASSATGLAGVEETQYF,TGTGCCAGCAGCGCGACGGGACTAGCGGGAGTGGAAGAGACCCAGTACTTC
TRBJ2-1,-,-,TRBV29-1,CSVEGGPLSEQFF,TGCAGCGTGGAGGGGGGCCCATTAAGTGAGCAGTTCTTC
TRBJ2-1,-,TRBD1,TRBV7-6,CASSDGQGARDEQFF,TGTGCCAGCAGCGACGGACAGGGGGCGCGGGATGAGCAGTTCTTC
TRBJ2-1,few,-,TRBV29-1,CSRVGGSYNEQFF,TGCAGCCGAGTGGGGGGCTCCTACAATGAGCAGTTCTTC
TRBJ2-1,-,-,TRBV5-6,CASSTVQGNEQFF,TGTGCCAGCAGCACCGTTCAGGGCAATGAGCAGTTCTTC
TRBJ2-7,-,TRBD1,TRBV13,CASSSSRDREGRYEQYF,TGTGCCAGCAGCTCGTCTCGGGACAGGGAAGGACGCTACGAGCAGTACTTC
TRBJ2-1,-,-,TRBV10-3,CAISQPTYNEQFF,TGTGCCATCAGTCAGCCTACCTACAATGAGCAGTTCTTC
TRBJ2-7,once,-,TRBV10-3,CALQAGAEYEQYF,TGTGCCCTCCAGGCCGGAGCTGAATACGAGCAGTACTTC
TRBJ2-3,-,TRBD1,TRBV5-4,CASSYRGSGTDTQYF,TGTGCCAGCAGCTACAGGGGGAGCGGCACAGATACGCAGTATTTT